Presented here are 3 T cell receptor beta chains from one specimen sequenced in a study of lymphopenia after photon versus proton radiotherapy. Some clones are missing from TCRdb's copy, which holds only in-frame ones; the method was immunoSEQ multiplex PCR. The sample has some 25,000 clones; approximately 88% are singletons. The specimen comprised peripheral blood, sampled from a patient treated with photon-based radiotherapy. The receptors here all came from a man aged 45-65 years with gastric cancer.

The chain has TRBV5-6 and TRBJ1-4; D remains unclear. V dropped 2 bases and J dropped 0 bases, with 5 bases sitting between them. CDR1 SGHDT and CDR2 YYEEEE come from the germline V gene. This CDR3 has 14 residues. In nucleotides, the CDR3 is TGTGCCAGCAGCTTTTATGCAACTAATGAAAAACTGTTTTTT. Its protein is CASSFYATNEKLFF. Together with reference TRBV5-6 and TRBJ1-4, the CDR3 gives the full variable domain: DAGVTQSPTHLIKTRGQQVTLRCSPKSGHDTVSWYQQALGQGPQFIFQYYEEEERQRGNFPDRFSGHQFPNYSSELNVNALLLGDSALYLCASSFYATNEKLFFGSGTQLSVL.

The chain links TRBV19 to TRBJ1-2; D possibly corresponds to TRBD1 (5 bases). Germline V gene data show CDR1 as LNHDA and CDR2 as SQIVND (reference sequence). The CDR3 length is 12 residues. V lost 5 bases and J lost 4, with 8 bases in between. Written as DNA, the CDR3 is TGTGCCAGTAGTCCAGGGAGCTATGGCTACACCTTC. Encoded protein: CASSPGSYGYTF.

V is TRBV6-1 and J is TRBJ2-5, with D perhaps matching TRBD2 (6 bases). V lost 3 bases, J lost 5 bases, and 10 bases lay in between. The CDR3 covers 13 residues. Germline V CDR1 and CDR2: MNHNS, SASEGT. For the CDR3, the DNA is TGTGCCAGCAGTGAGGGAGGTTTGGAGACCCAGTACTTC. Translating it yields CASSEGGLETQYF.